This TCR beta chain comes out of a study of shared clonotypes between healthy human individuals. Data came from immunoSEQ multiplex PCR; TCRdb stores just in-frame clones and leaves some out. The table includes 2 million to 3 million clones, approximately 93% detected once. Between the trimmed V and J ends, which lost 4 bases and 8 bases, there was a span of 19 bases. Germline CDR1 and CDR2: SGHRS and YFSETQ. The CDR3 spans 15 residues. Sequenced material: naive CD4+ T cells from PBMCs. Stated subset: CD45RA+ positively selected. This sequence was found in a man younger than 35 in good health. Some clones in this sample may be carry-over from other donors' samples. V usage is TRBV5-1 and J usage is TRBJ2-1; a weak D match, TRBD2 (6 bases). The CDR3: CASSASGGGWDEQFF. The CDR3 DNA reads TGCGCCAGCAGCGCTAGTGGGGGAGGTTGGGATGAGCAGTTCTTC.